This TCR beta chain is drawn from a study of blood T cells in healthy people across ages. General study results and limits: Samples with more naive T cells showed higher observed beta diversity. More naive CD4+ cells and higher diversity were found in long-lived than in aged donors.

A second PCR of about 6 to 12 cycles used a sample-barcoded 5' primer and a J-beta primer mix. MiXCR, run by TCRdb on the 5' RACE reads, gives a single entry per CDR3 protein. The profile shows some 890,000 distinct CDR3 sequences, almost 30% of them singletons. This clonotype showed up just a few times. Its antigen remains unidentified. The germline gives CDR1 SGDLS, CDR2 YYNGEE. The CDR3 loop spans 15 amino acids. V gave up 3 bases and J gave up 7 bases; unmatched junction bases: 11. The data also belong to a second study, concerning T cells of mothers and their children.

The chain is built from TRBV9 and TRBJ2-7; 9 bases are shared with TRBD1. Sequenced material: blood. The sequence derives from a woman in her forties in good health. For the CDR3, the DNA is TGTGCCAGCAGCGACCTGGGACAGGGCTACAATGAGCAGTACTTC. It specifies CASSDLGQGYNEQYF.